This section outlines one T cell receptor beta chain sequence together with its context. Antigen specificity is unknown. J gave up 3 bases and V 1 base, and 5 bases lay outside the gene matches. This CDR3 spans 16 amino acids. Germline-derived CDR1 and CDR2 are MGHRA and YSYEKL. This sample was included in a study of T cell repertoires in cytomegalovirus infection. For the study at large: Researchers turned to recently identified HLA-C-restricted CMV epitopes as well as well-studied HLA-B-restricted ones.

One entry per CDR3 protein results from TCRdb running MiXCR on the reads. The data show about 700,000 distinct CDR3 sequences, approximately 33% seen once. V gene TRBV4-1 combines with J gene TRBJ2-3; 9 bases map to TRBD2. Sequences were derived from cultured PBMCs, sampled from culture after CMV antigen stimulation. This clonotype was sampled from a human donor in good health (CMV status not recorded). Some clones in this sample may be carry-over from other donors' samples. The CDR3 bases are TGCGCCAGCAGCCAAGGAGCGGGGGGTTTGACAGATACGCAGTATTTT. It codes for CASSQGAGGLTDTQYF.